The 7 T cell receptor beta chains in this list originate from one sample, sequenced in a study of post-analysis software for immune sequencing data. Tagging with unique molecular identifiers was a feature of the TCR beta cDNA libraries. TCRdb reprocessed the PCR reads with MiXCR, giving one entry per CDR3 protein. Of roughly 150,000 distinct CDR3 sequences listed, about 36% were seen once; the top ten hold 25% to 35%. Sequencing used blood, obtained after autologous hematopoietic stem cell transplantation. Source of these receptors: a girl between 5 and 17 years old with multiple sclerosis.

The chain combines TRBV20-1 with TRBJ2-1; maybe TRBD2 (6 bases). Germline CDR1 DFQATT, CDR2 SNEGSKA (reference sequence). Trimming pared 2 bases from V and 0 bases from J, leaving 14 bases between. The CDR3 loop spans 16 amino acids. The CDR3 bases are TGCAGTGCTAGACCGGGCGGGATGAGCTCCTACAATGAGCAGTTCTTC. Its protein is CSARPGGMSSYNEQFF.

This clonotype occurred a few times. The V call is TRBV9, the J call TRBJ1-5; D unresolved. This CDR3 is built from 17 residues. Germline assignment: CDR1 SGDLS and CDR2 YYNGEE. V lost 1 base to trimming and J lost 0 bases, with 14 bases between them. The CDR3 reads CASSVNGSLYSNQPQHF. DNA for the CDR3: TGTGCCAGCAGCGTAAATGGCAGCCTGTATAGCAATCAGCCCCAGCATTTT.

This clonotype was recorded at least ten times. V is TRBV3-1 and J is TRBJ1-2; D is possibly TRBD1 (5 bases). Trimming cost V 4 bases and J 10 bases, with 10 bases left between them. CDR3 length equals 11 residues. Germline CDR1 and CDR2: LGHDT and YNNKEL (reference sequence). This chain's CDR3 is CASSPGRSYTF. For the CDR3, the DNA is TGTGCCAGCAGCCCGGGGCGGTCCTACACCTTC.

This clonotype was counted only a few times. The chain joins TRBV7-9 to TRBJ2-7; perhaps TRBD1 as D (6 bases). Germline CDR1 is SEHNR and CDR2 is FQNEAQ (reference sequence). CDR3 length: 12 amino acids. V lost 5 bases to trimming and J lost 6 bases, with 11 bases between them. The CDR3 coding sequence is TGTGCCAGCAGCGGGACGACAGGCGAGCAGTACTTC. It translates to CASSGTTGEQYF.

V and J are TRBV20-1 and TRBJ2-3; tentative D call: TRBD1 (7 bases). CDR1 and CDR2 (germline): DFQATT, SNEGSKA (reference sequence). V shed 0 bases and J shed 4 bases, with 14 bases lying between them. The CDR3 is made up of 15 amino acids. The CDR3 DNA is TGCAGTGCTAGAGATACGAGGAGGGGGCCAGATACGCAGTATTTT. This translates into CSARDTRRGPDTQYF.

The rearrangement links TRBV29-1 to TRBJ2-7, with D perhaps matching TRBD2 (6 bases). V lost 3 bases to trimming and J lost 3 bases, with 12 bases between them. This CDR3 is 13 amino acids long. Per germline, CDR1 SQVTM and CDR2 ANQGSEA. CDR3 nucleotide sequence: TGCAGCGTTGAGTTCCCCGGGAGCTACGAGCAGTACTTC. Protein: CSVEFPGSYEQYF.

This clonotype showed up just a few times. The gene calls are TRBV2 and TRBJ2-5; 8 bases agree with TRBD2. The ends lost 0 bases at V and 7 bases at J; junction bases unmatched: 1. The CDR3 runs 13 residues. From germline, CDR1 is SNHLY and CDR2 FYNNEI. The CDR3 reads CASSEARGVTQYF. The CDR3, as DNA: TGTGCCAGCAGTGAAGCGCGGGGGGTGACCCAGTACTTC. The variable domain in full, completed from reference TRBV2 and TRBJ2-5, reads EPEVTQTPSHQVTQMGQEVILRCVPISNHLYFYWYRQILGQKVEFLVSFYNNEISEKSEIFDDQFSVERPDGSNFTLKIRSTKLEDSAMYFCASSEARGVTQYFGPGTRLLVL.